These 22 T cell receptor beta chains originate from one sample sequenced in a study of spatial heterogeneity in lung cancer (dated by TCRdb to about 2019). Explained via the paper, the time point label denotes: blood at routine non-recurrence follow-up after resection. The library was made by 5' RACE. The listed sequencing device is NextSeq 500. The raw public data were reprocessed by TCRdb itself: fastp quality trimming at Q25, MiXCR clonotype calling, in-frame beta chains only. Identical CDR3 protein sequences are pooled into one entry, listed with their most common genes and DNA. The sample table lists under 45,000 distinct CDR3 sequences, approximately 8% of them with a count of one. The ten largest clones add up to approximately 8.8% of the sample. Source: PBMCs, taken at follow-up. Source of these receptors: a male donor with early-stage non-small cell lung cancer.

This clonotype was found many times. The rearrangement uses TRBV12-3 or TRBV12-4 and TRBJ2-6; possibly TRBD1 or TRBD2 for D (5 bases each). Trimming cost V 2 bases and J 2 bases, with 7 bases left between them. The CDR3 is 15 amino acids. The CDR3 loop is CASSLRGTGANVLTF. The CDR3, as DNA: TGTGCCAGCAGTTTACGGGGCACTGGGGCCAACGTCCTGACTTTC.

The genes are TRBV4-1 and TRBJ2-2, with unresolved D. Germline CDR1 reads MGHRA; CDR2 reads YSYEKL. The CDR3 sequence is 15 residues long. With 2 bases removed from V and 4 bases from J, the gap between germline ends came to 11 bases. CDR3: CASSQQDTTTGELFF. The DNA for the CDR3 is TGCGCCAGCAGCCAACAAGACACTACCACCGGGGAGCTGTTTTTT.

This clonotype was seen a handful of times. This chain links TRBV27 with TRBJ1-1; D perhaps matches TRBD1 (6 bases). V lost 0 bases and J lost 8, with 13 bases in between. Per the germline V gene, CDR1 is MNHEY and CDR2 is SMNVEV (reference sequence). The length of the CDR3 is 14 residues. This chain's CDR3 is CASSLSWGGREAFF. The CDR3 bases are TGTGCCAGCAGTTTATCGTGGGGGGGCCGGGAAGCTTTCTTT.

Many counts were recorded for this clonotype. This chain uses TRBV9 with TRBJ1-4; maybe TRBD1 (6 bases). The CDR3 spans 14 residues. Trimming removed 4 bases from V and 2 bases from J, with 9 bases in between. Germline V CDR1 and CDR2: SGDLS, YYNGEE. The CDR3 here is CASSITGTNEKLFF. The CDR3 DNA reads as TGTGCCAGCAGCATAACAGGGACTAATGAAAAACTGTTTTTT.

This clonotype appeared many times. This sequence joins TRBV29-1 and TRBJ2-5, with no clear D. The V and J ends lost 7 bases and 4 bases respectively, with 10 bases between them. This CDR3 is built from 11 residues. The germline gives CDR1 SQVTM, CDR2 ANQGSEA. CDR3 loop: CSASEGETQYF. CDR3 DNA: TGCAGCGCCTCGGAAGGAGAGACCCAGTACTTC.

Many counts were recorded for this clonotype. This chain connects TRBV2 to TRBJ2-5; 7 bases line up with TRBD2. Germline CDR1 and CDR2: SNHLY and FYNNEI. J was trimmed by 7 bases and V by 4 bases; bases with no gene match: 15. This CDR3 has 16 amino acids. CDR3 bases: TGTGCCAGCAGTGTACCAGCGGGGCAGCGACGGAGGACCCAGTACTTC. The encoded protein is CASSVPAGQRRRTQYF.

This clonotype occurred a few times. V and J are TRBV6-4 and TRBJ1-1, with a tentative D call TRBD1 (6 bases). V was pared by 3 bases and J by 0 bases, with 20 bases between. Germline CDR1 reads MRHNA; CDR2 reads SNTAGT. The CDR3 contains 18 residues. CDR3 bases: TGTGCCAGCAGTGAAGAGCCGGCAGGGGACCTTGTGAACACTGAAGCTTTCTTT. Protein: CASSEEPAGDLVNTEAFF.

This clonotype was counted many times. The chain uses TRBV9 and TRBJ2-2; no firm D call. The germline V and J ends were trimmed by 1 base and 4 bases, with 5 bases remaining between them. CDR1 and CDR2 (germline): SGDLS, YYNGEE. The CDR3 length is 13 residues. CDR3 in amino acids: CASSVPSTGELFF. CDR3 bases: TGTGCCAGCAGCGTACCTAGCACCGGGGAGCTGTTTTTT.

This clonotype occurred many times. The genes are TRBV2 and TRBJ1-5; D unresolved. V lost 5 bases, J lost 9 bases, and 11 bases lay in between. Germline V CDR1 and CDR2: SNHLY, FYNNEI. This CDR3 contains 12 residues. The CDR3 nucleotides read TGTGCCAGCAGTCCTCCCCGGGGGCCCCAGCATTTT. This sequence encodes CASSPPRGPQHF.

The chain employs TRBV6-6 and TRBJ2-5; TRBD2 aligns across 7 bases. This CDR3 spans 15 amino acids. Germline V CDR1 and CDR2: MNHNY, SVGAGI (reference sequence). V was clipped by 0 bases and J by 7 bases; unmatched bases: 8. The CDR3 loop reads CASSYSTLGGRTQYF. Here the CDR3 DNA reads TGTGCCAGCAGTTACTCGACTCTGGGGGGGAGGACCCAGTACTTC.

This clonotype was picked up many times. The V call is TRBV3-1, the J call TRBJ1-5; 9 positions match TRBD1. Germline CDR1 LGHDT, CDR2 YNNKEL (reference sequence). CDR3 size: 17 residues. J was trimmed by 0 bases and V by 4 bases; bases with no gene match: 7. CDR3 sequence: CASSLTGGHYSNQPQHF. In DNA, the CDR3 is TGTGCCAGCAGCCTAACAGGGGGCCATTATAGCAATCAGCCCCAGCATTTT.

In this sample, this clonotype turned up many times. The gene calls are TRBV2 and TRBJ2-5; D is possibly TRBD2 (6 bases). Looked up from germline, CDR1 is SNHLY and CDR2 is FYNNEI. This CDR3 is 16 amino acids long. V was trimmed by 8 bases and J by 4 bases, leaving 23 bases between them. CDR3 sequence: CASRATWGDGVETQYF. CDR3 coding DNA: TGTGCCAGCCGTGCGACTTGGGGGGATGGAGTAGAGACCCAGTACTTC. The whole variable domain, filled in from reference TRBV2 and TRBJ2-5, reads EPEVTQTPSHQVTQMGQEVILRCVPISNHLYFYWYRQILGQKVEFLVSFYNNEISEKSEIFDDQFSVERPDGSNFTLKIRSTKLEDSAMYFCASRATWGDGVETQYFGPGTRLLVL.

This clonotype has ten or more counts. The chain is built from TRBV7-9 and TRBJ1-2, with unresolved D. The CDR3 runs to 14 residues. Germline V gives CDR1 SEHNR, CDR2 FQNEAQ (reference sequence). V lost 3 bases and J lost 3, with 11 bases in between. The CDR3 region is CASSFSWNDYGYTF. In DNA form, the CDR3 reads TGTGCCAGCAGCTTCTCTTGGAACGACTATGGCTACACCTTC.

This clonotype appeared many times. The CDR3 reads CASSAGQNSGANVLTF. DNA of the CDR3: TGTGCCAGCAGTGCGGGACAGAACTCTGGGGCCAACGTCCTGACTTTC. V usage is TRBV2 and J usage is TRBJ2-6, with 7 nucleotides matching TRBD1. CDR3 length: 16 amino acids. The V gene end was trimmed by 4 bases and the J gene end by 0 bases; junction bases not matched to a gene: 3. CDR1 is SNHLY and CDR2 is FYNNEI in the germline V gene.

Many counts were recorded for this clonotype. The DNA of the CDR3 is TGTGCCAGCTCACAGAGTTTGGGGCCAGGGAAGTATGGCTACACCTTC. Protein: CASSQSLGPGKYGYTF. The gene calls are TRBV18 and TRBJ1-2; possible D gene TRBD1, 5 bases. Trimming removed 4 bases at V and 5 bases at J, with 20 bases between. The CDR3 runs to 16 residues. CDR1 and CDR2 (germline): KGHSH, LQKENI. The full variable domain, its missing parts supplied by reference TRBV18 and TRBJ1-2, is NAGVMQNPRHLVRRRGQEARLRCSPMKGHSHVYWYRQLPEEGLKFMVYLQKENIIDESGMPKERFSAEFPKEGPSILRIQQVVRGDSAAYFCASSQSLGPGKYGYTFGSGTRLTVV.

This clonotype was seen many times. The chain joins TRBV3-1 to TRBJ2-1; D uncertain. This CDR3 has 14 amino acids. Trimming pared 0 bases from V and 0 bases from J, leaving 3 bases between. CDR1 LGHDT and CDR2 YNNKEL come from the germline V gene (reference sequence). CDR3 coding DNA: TGTGCCAGCAGCCAAGATATCTCCTACAATGAGCAGTTCTTC. This translates into CASSQDISYNEQFF.

This clonotype was found many times. This rearrangement joins TRBV10-1 to TRBJ2-3; D possibly matches TRBD1 or TRBD2 (5 bases each). Germline V gives CDR1 WNHNN, CDR2 SYGVQD (reference sequence). The CDR3 is 16 residues long. Trimming removed 4 bases from V and 3 bases from J, with 17 bases in between. The CDR3 here is CASSVIGAGGTDTQYF. The CDR3 coding sequence is TGCGCCAGCAGTGTTATTGGGGCAGGAGGAACAGATACGCAGTATTTT.

In its sample, this clonotype was seen many times. The chain couples TRBV9 to TRBJ1-1; tentative D call: TRBD1 (6 bases). The CDR3 has 14 residues. The germline V gene encodes CDR1 SGDLS and CDR2 YYNGEE. Between the trimmed V and J ends, which lost 7 bases and 1 base, there was a span of 14 bases. The CDR3 DNA follows: TGTGCCAGCTCCCCGGGGGCATCGAACACTGAAGCTTTCTTT. Its protein is CASSPGASNTEAFF.

This clonotype has at least ten counts. This chain joins TRBV5-5 and TRBJ1-2; 9 bases match TRBD1. V was clipped by 3 bases and J by 3 bases; unmatched bases: 0. This CDR3 has 13 residues. Germline values: CDR1 SGHKS, CDR2 YYEKEE (reference sequence). The CDR3 coding sequence is TGTGCCAGCAGCTGGACAGGGGACTATGGCTACACCTTC. This sequence encodes CASSWTGDYGYTF.

This clonotype was picked up many times. The rearrangement links TRBV11-2 to TRBJ2-5; D might be TRBD1 (6 bases). The germline gives CDR1 SGHAT, CDR2 FQNNGV. The CDR3 is made up of 15 amino acids. V was pared by 4 bases and J by 1 base, with 13 bases between. The DNA for the CDR3 is TGTGCCAGCAGCTCCAAGGGACAAACCCAAGAGACCCAGTACTTC. The encoded protein is CASSSKGQTQETQYF.

This clonotype occurred many times. The rearrangement links TRBV7-9 to TRBJ1-2; D is undetermined. The germline V gene encodes CDR1 SEHNR and CDR2 FQNEAQ (reference sequence). Deletions cut 5 bases from V and 4 bases from J, with 14 bases between. The CDR3 runs to 14 residues. The CDR3 spells CASSQRTRIYGYTF. In DNA, the CDR3 is TGTGCCAGCAGCCAACGCACAAGGATCTATGGCTACACCTTC.

This clonotype occurred many times. The chain links TRBV18 to TRBJ1-1; 7 bases are shared with TRBD1. Germline CDR1 and CDR2: KGHSH and LQKENI. J was trimmed by 2 bases and V by 0 bases; bases with no gene match: 9. CDR3 length equals 17 residues. CDR3 in amino acids: CASSPPNPRDSNTEAFF. As DNA, the CDR3 is TGTGCCAGCTCACCACCGAATCCTCGGGACAGCAACACTGAAGCTTTCTTT.